This passage covers 23 T cell receptor beta chains from one sample sequenced in a study of blood T cell repertoires in COVID-19. Produced via immunoSEQ multiplex PCR; TCRdb's table is partial and in-frame only. The sample consists of fewer than 35,000 clones, less than 90% of them appearing once. Input material: peripheral blood. The receptors stem from a woman at least 80 years old with active or convalescent COVID-19.

The V gene is TRBV5-1, the J gene TRBJ2-3; D is uncertain. The CDR3 runs 14 residues. Trimming took off 2 bases at V and 6 bases at J, with 13 bases between the two ends. The germline V gene has CDR1 SGHRS and CDR2 YFSETQ. The CDR3 nucleotides read TGCGCCAGCAGCTTCCGTCCGCTCGGGGATACGCAGTATTTT. Translating it yields CASSFRPLGDTQYF.

This rearrangement joins TRBV5-5 to TRBJ1-1; 8 bases map to TRBD1. Germline assignment: CDR1 SGHKS and CDR2 YYEKEE (reference sequence). The CDR3 extends over 15 amino acids. V shed 2 bases and J 3 bases; nucleotides not matched to a gene: 6. CDR3 loop: CASSLTGTGYTEAFF. The CDR3, as DNA: TGTGCCAGCAGCTTAACCGGGACAGGATACACTGAAGCTTTCTTT.

This chain joins TRBV11-2 and TRBJ2-1; D remains unclear. V lost 3 bases and J 0 bases, leaving 6 bases between the germline ends. CDR3 size: 14 residues. In germline, CDR1 is SGHAT, CDR2 FQNNGV. This chain's CDR3 is CASSFRSSYNEQFF. Here the CDR3 DNA reads TGTGCCAGCAGCTTTAGAAGCTCCTACAATGAGCAGTTCTTC. The complete variable domain, with remaining parts taken from reference TRBV11-2 and TRBJ2-1, reads EAGVAQSPRYKIIEKRQSVAFWCNPISGHATLYWYQQILGQGPKLLIQFQNNGVVDDSQLPKDRFSAERLKGVDSTLKIQPAKLEDSAVYLCASSFRSSYNEQFFGPGTRLTVL.

The V gene is TRBV11-2, the J gene TRBJ2-1, with 8 bases fitting TRBD2. The CDR3 contains 16 residues. Looked up from germline, CDR1 is SGHAT and CDR2 is FQNNGV. The J segment lost 3 bases and the V segment lost 0 bases, leaving 4 bases of the junction unmatched. The CDR3 sequence: CASSLEASGRYNEQFF. CDR3 coding DNA: TGTGCCAGCAGCTTAGAGGCTAGCGGGCGCTACAATGAGCAGTTCTTC.

This chain joins TRBV5-5 and TRBJ2-6, with 12 bases matching TRBD1. The V gene's germline CDR1 is SGHKS and CDR2 YYEKEE (reference sequence). Trimming took 5 bases from V and 3 from J; bases not matched to a gene: 6. This CDR3 has 17 amino acids. The chain's CDR3 is CASRPGTGGFGANVLTF. The CDR3 region has the DNA TGTGCCAGCAGACCCGGGACAGGGGGCTTTGGGGCCAACGTCCTGACTTTC.

This clone was seen more than once but under ten times. CDR3 region: CASSRGGREGNNYGYTF. CDR3 nucleotide sequence: TGTGCCAGCAGTCGTGGTGGGAGGGAAGGGAATAACTATGGCTACACCTTC. The chain is built from TRBV28 and TRBJ1-2; D unclear. V was clipped by 5 bases and J by 1 base, with 20 bases between them. Germline V lookup: CDR1 MDHEN, CDR2 SYDVKM. This CDR3 spans 17 amino acids.

The rearrangement uses TRBV24-1 and TRBJ2-1, with 12 bases lining up with TRBD1. The CDR3 covers 16 residues. The germline gives CDR1 KGHDR, CDR2 SFDVKD. J lost 4 bases, V lost 4 bases, and 4 bases had no gene match. The CDR3 nucleotides are TGTGCCACCAGTGAAGCGGGACAGGGGGCTTACAATGAGCAGTTCTTC. It translates to CATSEAGQGAYNEQFF.

The chain carries TRBV6-1 and TRBJ1-1; D uncertain. The CDR3 consists of 12 residues. Germline V lookup: CDR1 MNHNS, CDR2 SASEGT. The V end lost 2 bases, the J end lost 5 bases, and 6 bases lay between the germline ends. CDR3 DNA: TGTGCCAGCAGTGAACTCAGGACTGAAGCTTTCTTT. Translation gives CASSELRTEAFF.

This clone has just one count. The chain recombines TRBV5-1 with TRBJ1-6, with D possibly matching TRBD1 (6 bases). The CDR3 spans 18 residues. Germline V gene sequence: CDR1 SGHRS, CDR2 YFSETQ. Trimming left V 4 bases short and J 4 bases short, with 21 bases between. DNA for the CDR3: TGCGCCAGCAGCGACCCTGCTACCAGGGGAAGGTATAATTCACCCCTCCACTTT. Protein product: CASSDPATRGRYNSPLHF.

The chain recombines TRBV6-5 with TRBJ2-7; no clear D. V was cut by 5 bases and J by 1 base, with 12 bases left in between. Germline V CDR1 and CDR2: MNHEY, SVGAGI. There are 14 residues in the CDR3. CDR3 sequence (DNA): TGTGCCAGCAGTAGTATGGCAGGATCCTACGAGCAGTACTTC. Its protein is CASSSMAGSYEQYF.

V is TRBV27 and J is TRBJ1-6; D gene uncertain. The germline CDR1 and CDR2 sequences are MNHEY and SMNVEV (reference sequence). V was pared by 8 bases and J by 3 bases, with 5 bases between. This CDR3 is 12 amino acids long. CDR3: CASQDYNSPLHF. The CDR3 DNA reads as TGTGCCAGCCAGGACTATAATTCACCCCTCCACTTT.

The rearrangement links TRBV15 to TRBJ2-7, with D possibly being TRBD2 (6 bases). This CDR3 has 17 residues. V dropped 4 bases and J dropped 3 bases, with 22 bases sitting between them. Per the germline V gene, CDR1 is LNHNV and CDR2 is YYDKDF (reference sequence). CDR3 in DNA: TGTGCCACCAGCAACCCGGGACTCCCATGGCTCCACTACGAGCAGTACTTC. Translating it yields CATSNPGLPWLHYEQYF. Together with reference TRBV15 and TRBJ2-7, the CDR3 gives the full variable domain: DAMVIQNPRYQVTQFGKPVTLSCSQTLNHNVMYWYQQKSSQAPKLLFHYYDKDFNNEADTPDNFQSRRPNTSFCFLDIRSPGLGDTAMYLCATSNPGLPWLHYEQYFGPGTRLTVT.

The rearrangement links TRBV19 to TRBJ2-1, with TRBD1 matching over 10 bases. The CDR3 has 16 residues. Germline-derived CDR1 and CDR2 are LNHDA and SQIVND (reference sequence). Trimming at V came to 4 bases and at J to 4 bases, leaving 7 bases not matched to a gene. The CDR3 reads CASSTIRDRGYNEQFF. CDR3 DNA sequence: TGTGCCAGTAGTACCATTCGGGACAGGGGTTACAATGAGCAGTTCTTC.

This clone was detected a few times. The CDR3, as DNA: TGTGCCATCAGCAAGGCTACAGGGGAAAATGGAAACACCATATATTTT. It yields the protein CAISKATGENGNTIYF. J is TRBJ1-3 and V is TRBV10-3; 7 nucleotides line up with TRBD1. V shed 6 bases, J shed 3 bases, and the junction held 11 bases outside the gene matches. This CDR3 comprises 16 residues. The germline gives CDR1 ENHRY, CDR2 SYGVKD.

The V call is TRBV19, the J call TRBJ2-7; 13 bases map to TRBD2. V lost 9 bases and J lost 3; bases outside the gene matches: 2. Germline lookup yields CDR1 LNHDA and CDR2 SQIVND (reference sequence). This CDR3 has 13 amino acids. The CDR3 region has the DNA TGTGCCAGCAGGACTAGCGGGAGCTACGAGCAGTACTTC. It specifies CASRTSGSYEQYF.

The rearrangement joins TRBV18 to TRBJ1-1, with D uncertain. This CDR3 contains 15 residues. Trimming left V 3 bases short and J 3 bases short, with 14 bases between. Germline CDR1 is KGHSH and CDR2 is LQKENI. CDR3 nucleotides: TGTGCCAGCTCACCGGTGGAGGGTGGAGACACTGAAGCTTTCTTT. The encoded protein is CASSPVEGGDTEAFF.

The CDR3 loop is CASSHKGQRANGNQPQHF. Here the CDR3 DNA reads TGTGCCAGCAGCCACAAGGGACAGAGGGCTAATGGCAATCAGCCCCAGCATTTT. This chain joins TRBV9 and TRBJ1-5, with TRBD1 matching over 7 bases. Unmatched junction bases numbered 15, after V lost 4 bases and J lost 2 bases. The CDR3 has 18 amino acids. Per germline, CDR1 SGDLS and CDR2 YYNGEE.

This chain joins TRBV7-2 and TRBJ1-5; D unresolved. The CDR3 extends over 14 amino acids. V dropped 1 base and J dropped 3 bases, with 7 bases sitting between them. CDR1 is SGHTA and CDR2 is FQGNSA in the germline V gene. The CDR3 bases are TGTGCCAGCAGCTTAGGAGTTCCCAATCAGCCCCAGCATTTT. It is translated as CASSLGVPNQPQHF. The whole variable domain, remainder taken from reference TRBV7-2 and TRBJ1-5, is GAGVSQSPSNKVTEKGKDVELRCDPISGHTALYWYRQSLGQGLEFLIYFQGNSAPDKSGLPSDRFSAERTGGSVSTLTIQRTQQEDSAVYLCASSLGVPNQPQHFGDGTRLSIL.

This clone was recorded a few times. This sequence joins TRBV5-4 and TRBJ2-3, with a possible D match to TRBD2 (5 bases). V was cut by 3 bases and J by 6 bases, with 11 bases left in between. The CDR3 sequence is 13 residues long. The germline CDR1 and CDR2 sequences are SGHNT and YYREEE (reference sequence). CDR3 DNA sequence: TGTGCCAGCAGCTCTCCCCCGGGGGATACGCAGTATTTT. Translated: CASSSPPGDTQYF.

The CDR3 here is CASSLGGTYNEQFF. The CDR3 DNA sequence: TGTGCCAGCAGCCTCGGGGGTACCTACAATGAGCAGTTCTTC. The chain links TRBV7-2 to TRBJ2-1; possibly TRBD2 for D (6 bases). Germline-derived CDR1 and CDR2 are SGHTA and FQGNSA. V lost 5 bases and J 2 bases, leaving 10 bases between the germline ends. This CDR3 is 14 amino acids long. Full variable domain (remainder filled in from reference TRBV7-2 and TRBJ2-1): GAGVSQSPSNKVTEKGKDVELRCDPISGHTALYWYRQSLGQGLEFLIYFQGNSAPDKSGLPSDRFSAERTGGSVSTLTIQRTQQEDSAVYLCASSLGGTYNEQFFGPGTRLTVL.

The chain recombines TRBV18 with TRBJ1-1; possibly TRBD1 for D (6 bases). Germline values: CDR1 KGHSH, CDR2 LQKENI. The CDR3 runs to 15 residues. V was pared by 4 bases and J by 0 bases, with 12 bases between. The CDR3 coding sequence is TGTGCCAGCTCACTGCCGACAGGAATGAACACTGAAGCTTTCTTT. Translating it yields CASSLPTGMNTEAFF.

This clone turned up a few times. The J gene is TRBJ1-6, the V gene TRBV6-5; 7 bases map to TRBD1. Germline assignment: CDR1 MNHEY and CDR2 SVGAGI. This CDR3 is 15 amino acids long. With V trimmed by 6 bases and J by 10 bases, 12 bases remained unmatched. This CDR3 is CASSERVGGRSPLHF. In nucleotides, the CDR3 is TGTGCCAGCAGCGAGAGGGTAGGGGGCCGATCACCCCTCCACTTT.

The chain combines TRBV7-2 with TRBJ2-3; TRBD1 agrees at 10 bases. The J segment lost 3 bases and the V segment lost 1 base, leaving 4 bases of the junction unmatched. This CDR3 comprises 16 residues. Germline values: CDR1 SGHTA, CDR2 FQGNSA. The CDR3 is CASSLVGTGVTDTQYF. DNA for the CDR3: TGTGCCAGCAGCTTAGTTGGGACAGGGGTGACAGATACGCAGTATTTT.